The clone carrying this TCR beta chain was recorded at least ten times. The data stem from a study of T cells in Graves' hyperthyroidism and ophthalmopathy. TCR beta CDR3 sequences were amplified from RNA transcripts. The HTBI primer set was used in a first-round RT-PCR of the TCR CDR3. TCRdb independently ran MiXCR on the multiplex PCR reads; one entry per CDR3 protein. Among 530,000 or so distinct CDR3 sequences listed, around a quarter were seen once. The CDR3 is 16 amino acids. CDR1 is MDHEN, CDR2 SYDVKM, per germline. J gave up 1 base and V 6 bases, and 11 bases lay outside the gene matches. Patients affected by ophthalmopathy presented a Clinical Activity Score of at least 3, a NOSPECS grade of at least 4, and disease duration below 3 months. Cells are PBMCs isolated from 10 ml of fresh blood.

The chain employs TRBV28 and TRBJ1-1, with 7 bases aligning to TRBD1. This sequence originates from a woman aged 25 to 39 with Graves' ophthalmopathy. Material for sequencing was blood. The CDR3 nucleotides are TGTGCCAGCAGCCTCGGGACAGAAAACCCGAACACTGAAGCTTTCTTT. Translation: CASSLGTENPNTEAFF.